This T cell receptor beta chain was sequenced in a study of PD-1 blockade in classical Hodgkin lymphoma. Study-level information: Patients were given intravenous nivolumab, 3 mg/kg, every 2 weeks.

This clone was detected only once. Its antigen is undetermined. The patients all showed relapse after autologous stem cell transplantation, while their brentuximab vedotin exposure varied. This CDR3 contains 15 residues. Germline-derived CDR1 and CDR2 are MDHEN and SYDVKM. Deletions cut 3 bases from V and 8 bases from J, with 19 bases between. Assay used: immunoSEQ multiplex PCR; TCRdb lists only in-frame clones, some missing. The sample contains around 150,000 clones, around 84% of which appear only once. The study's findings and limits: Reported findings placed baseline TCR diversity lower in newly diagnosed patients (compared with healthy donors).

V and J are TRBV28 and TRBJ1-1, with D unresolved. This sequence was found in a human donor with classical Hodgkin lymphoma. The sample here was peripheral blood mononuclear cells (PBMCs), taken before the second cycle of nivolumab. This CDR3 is CASSFLRVSTGEAFF. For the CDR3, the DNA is TGTGCCAGCAGTTTCTTAAGGGTCTCGACCGGAGAAGCTTTCTTT.